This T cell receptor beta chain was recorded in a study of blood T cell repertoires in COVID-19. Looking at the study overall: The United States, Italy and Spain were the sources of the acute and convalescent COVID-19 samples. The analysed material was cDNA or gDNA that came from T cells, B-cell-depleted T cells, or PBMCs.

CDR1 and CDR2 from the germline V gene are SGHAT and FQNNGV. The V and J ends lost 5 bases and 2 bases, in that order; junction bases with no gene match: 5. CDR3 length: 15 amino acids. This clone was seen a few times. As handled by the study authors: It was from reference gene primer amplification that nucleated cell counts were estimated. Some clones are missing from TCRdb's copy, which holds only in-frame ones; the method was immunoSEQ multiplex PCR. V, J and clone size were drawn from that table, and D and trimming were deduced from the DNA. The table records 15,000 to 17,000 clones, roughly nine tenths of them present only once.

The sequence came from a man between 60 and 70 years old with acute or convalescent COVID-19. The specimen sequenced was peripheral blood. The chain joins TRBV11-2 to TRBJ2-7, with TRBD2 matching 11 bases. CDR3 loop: CASSATSGGAYEQYF. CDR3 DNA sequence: TGTGCCAGCAGCGCCACTAGCGGGGGAGCCTACGAGCAGTACTTC.